This TCR beta chain was recorded in a study of metastatic and nonmetastatic thyroid tumors. Study background: Malignant thyroid and benign thyroid patients provided blood and tumor or nodule tissue whose repertoires were compared.

TCRdb used MiXCR to call clones anew from the PCR reads. The sample has about 19,000 clones; roughly 22% are singletons. Study-wide results and limits: Within blood and tumor, benign nodules reportedly had significantly lower TCR beta diversity than malignant thyroid tumors did.

A word on this clone: Antigen: not known. One junction end disagrees with the germline gene, perhaps due to a read error.

None of the patients had undergone any treatment ahead of thyroid surgery. Per germline, CDR1 MNHEY and CDR2 SVGEGT. The CDR3 runs 15 residues. The chain has TRBV6-2 or TRBV6-3 and TRBJ2-3; TRBD2 agrees at 7 bases. This receptor was obtained from a male donor with papillary thyroid cancer or a benign thyroid nodule (not recorded which). Some clones in this sample may be carry-over from other donors' samples. The sample comprised tumor tissue. The CDR3 is CAISYQSGATDTQYF. CDR3 DNA sequence: TGTGCCATCAGCTACCAGAGCGGGGCCACAGATACCCAGTATTTT.